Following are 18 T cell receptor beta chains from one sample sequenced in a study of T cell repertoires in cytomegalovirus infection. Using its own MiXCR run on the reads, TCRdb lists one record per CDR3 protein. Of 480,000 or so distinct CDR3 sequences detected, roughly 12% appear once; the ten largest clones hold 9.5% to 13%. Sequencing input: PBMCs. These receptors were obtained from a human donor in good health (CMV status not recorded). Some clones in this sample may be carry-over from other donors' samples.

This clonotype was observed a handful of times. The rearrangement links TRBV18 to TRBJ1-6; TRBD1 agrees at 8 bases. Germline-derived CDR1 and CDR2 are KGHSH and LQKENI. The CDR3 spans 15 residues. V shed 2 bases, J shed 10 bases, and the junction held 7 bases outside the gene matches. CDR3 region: CASSPTRQGISPLHF. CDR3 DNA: TGTGCCAGCTCACCAACCCGACAGGGGATCTCACCCCTCCACTTT. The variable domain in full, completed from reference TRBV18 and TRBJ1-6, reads NAGVMQNPRHLVRRRGQEARLRCSPMKGHSHVYWYRQLPEEGLKFMVYLQKENIIDESGMPKERFSAEFPKEGPSILRIQQVVRGDSAAYFCASSPTRQGISPLHFGNGTRLTVT.

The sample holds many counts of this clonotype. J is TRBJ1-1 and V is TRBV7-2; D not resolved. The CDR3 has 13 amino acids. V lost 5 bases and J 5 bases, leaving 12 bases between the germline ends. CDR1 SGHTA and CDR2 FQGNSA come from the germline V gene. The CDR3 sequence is CASSLQFGTEAFF. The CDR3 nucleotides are TGTGCCAGCAGCCTTCAGTTCGGAACTGAAGCTTTCTTT.

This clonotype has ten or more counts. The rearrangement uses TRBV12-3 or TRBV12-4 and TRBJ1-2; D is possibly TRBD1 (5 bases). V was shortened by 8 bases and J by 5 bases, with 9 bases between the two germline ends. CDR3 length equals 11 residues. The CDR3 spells CASSTAYGYTF. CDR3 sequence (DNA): TGTGCCAGCTCGACAGCATATGGCTACACCTTC.

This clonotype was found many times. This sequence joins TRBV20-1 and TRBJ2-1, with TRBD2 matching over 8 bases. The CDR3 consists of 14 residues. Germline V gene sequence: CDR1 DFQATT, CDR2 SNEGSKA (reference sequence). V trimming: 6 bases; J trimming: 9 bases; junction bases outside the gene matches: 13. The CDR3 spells CSASGGRRLGEQFF. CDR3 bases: TGCAGTGCCAGCGGCGGGAGGAGGTTAGGTGAGCAGTTCTTC.

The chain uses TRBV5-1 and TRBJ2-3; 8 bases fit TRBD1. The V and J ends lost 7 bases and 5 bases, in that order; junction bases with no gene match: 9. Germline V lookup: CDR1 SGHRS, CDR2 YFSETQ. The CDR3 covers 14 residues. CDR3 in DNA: TGCGCCAGCGGAGTCGGACAGGGTCGAGATACGCAGTATTTT. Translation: CASGVGQGRDTQYF.

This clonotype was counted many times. The CDR3 coding sequence is TGTGCCAGCAGCTTGAACGTCAGGGGAGGCTACACCTTC. It is translated as CASSLNVRGGYTF. The chain has TRBV5-4 and TRBJ1-2, with D possibly TRBD1 on 6 matching bases. V was shortened by 1 base and J by 8 bases, with 12 bases between the two germline ends. Germline CDR1 reads SGHNT; CDR2 reads YYREEE (reference sequence). CDR3 size: 13 residues.

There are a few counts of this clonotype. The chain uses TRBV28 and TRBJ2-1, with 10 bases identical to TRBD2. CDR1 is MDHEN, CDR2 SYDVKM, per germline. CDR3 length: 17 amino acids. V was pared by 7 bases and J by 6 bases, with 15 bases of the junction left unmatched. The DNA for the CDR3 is TGTGCCAGCACCGCGAGAGAGGGGGCTAGCGGGGGCAATGAGCAGTTCTTC. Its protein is CASTAREGASGGNEQFF.

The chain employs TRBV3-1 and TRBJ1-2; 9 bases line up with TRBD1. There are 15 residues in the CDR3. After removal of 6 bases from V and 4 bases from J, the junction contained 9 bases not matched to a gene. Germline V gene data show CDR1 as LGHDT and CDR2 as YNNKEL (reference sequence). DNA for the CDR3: TGTGCCAGCAGGCACCACGGACAGGGGAGCTATGGCTACACCTTC. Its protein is CASRHHGQGSYGYTF.

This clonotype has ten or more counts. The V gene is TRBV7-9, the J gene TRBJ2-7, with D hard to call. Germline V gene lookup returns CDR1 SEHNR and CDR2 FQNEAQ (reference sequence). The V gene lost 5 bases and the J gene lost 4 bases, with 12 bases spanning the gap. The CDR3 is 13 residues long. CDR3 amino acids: CASSPVGNYEQYF. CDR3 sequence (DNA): TGTGCCAGCAGCCCGGTAGGGAATTACGAGCAGTACTTC.

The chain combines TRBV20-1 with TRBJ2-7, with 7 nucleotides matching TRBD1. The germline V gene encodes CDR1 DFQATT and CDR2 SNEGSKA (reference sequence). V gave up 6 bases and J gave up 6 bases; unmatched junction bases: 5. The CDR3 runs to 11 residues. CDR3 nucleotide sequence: TGCAGTGCGAGGGGGCTGGTCGAGCAGTACTTC. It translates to CSARGLVEQYF.

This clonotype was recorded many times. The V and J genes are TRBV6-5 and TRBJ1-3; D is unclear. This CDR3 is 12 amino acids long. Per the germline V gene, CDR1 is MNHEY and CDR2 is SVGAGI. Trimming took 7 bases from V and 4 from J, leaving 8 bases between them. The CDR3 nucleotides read TGTGCCAGCAATGGAGGGGGAAACACCATATATTTT. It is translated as CASNGGGNTIYF.

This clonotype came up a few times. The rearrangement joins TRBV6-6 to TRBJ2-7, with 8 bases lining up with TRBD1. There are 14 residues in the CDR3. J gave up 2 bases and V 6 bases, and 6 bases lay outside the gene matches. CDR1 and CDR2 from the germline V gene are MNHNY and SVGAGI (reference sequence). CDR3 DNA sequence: TGTGCCAGCAGGGACTCGGGACAGGCCTACGAGCAGTACTTC. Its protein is CASRDSGQAYEQYF.

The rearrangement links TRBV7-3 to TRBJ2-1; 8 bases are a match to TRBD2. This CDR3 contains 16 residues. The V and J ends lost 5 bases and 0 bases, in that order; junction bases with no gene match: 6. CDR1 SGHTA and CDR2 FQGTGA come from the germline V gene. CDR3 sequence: CASSPQGLVSYNEQFF. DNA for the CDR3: TGTGCCAGCAGCCCACAGGGACTAGTCTCCTACAATGAGCAGTTCTTC.

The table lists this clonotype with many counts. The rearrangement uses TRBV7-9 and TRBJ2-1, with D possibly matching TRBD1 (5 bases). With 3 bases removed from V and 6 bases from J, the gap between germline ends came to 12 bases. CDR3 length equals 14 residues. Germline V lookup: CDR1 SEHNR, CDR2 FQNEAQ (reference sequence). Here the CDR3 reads CASSLGHLANEQFF. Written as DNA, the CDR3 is TGTGCCAGCAGCTTGGGGCATTTGGCCAATGAGCAGTTCTTC.

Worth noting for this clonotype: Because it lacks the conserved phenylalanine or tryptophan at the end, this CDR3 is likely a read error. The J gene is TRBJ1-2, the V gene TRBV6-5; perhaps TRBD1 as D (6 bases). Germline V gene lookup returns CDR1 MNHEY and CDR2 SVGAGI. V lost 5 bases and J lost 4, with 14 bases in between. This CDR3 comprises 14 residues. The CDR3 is CASSEAGGGYGYTY. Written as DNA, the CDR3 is TGTGCCAGCAGTGAAGCAGGAGGGGGCTATGGCTACACCTAC.

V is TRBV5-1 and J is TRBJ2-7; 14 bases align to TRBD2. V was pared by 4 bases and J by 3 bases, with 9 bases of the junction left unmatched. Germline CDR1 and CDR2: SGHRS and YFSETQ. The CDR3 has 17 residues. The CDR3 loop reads CASSPSGTSGGRYEQYF. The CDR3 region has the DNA TGCGCCAGCAGCCCTAGCGGGACTAGCGGGGGCCGCTACGAGCAGTACTTC.

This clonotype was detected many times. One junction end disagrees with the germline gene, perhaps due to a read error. CDR3 sequence: CASSSSGGSYNEQFF. The CDR3 DNA follows: TGTGCCAGCAGCTCTAGCGGGGGGTCCTACAATGAGCAGTTCTTC. This chain connects TRBV5-1 to TRBJ2-1, with 11 positions matching TRBD2. CDR1 SGHRS and CDR2 YFSETQ come from the germline V gene. CDR3 size: 15 residues.

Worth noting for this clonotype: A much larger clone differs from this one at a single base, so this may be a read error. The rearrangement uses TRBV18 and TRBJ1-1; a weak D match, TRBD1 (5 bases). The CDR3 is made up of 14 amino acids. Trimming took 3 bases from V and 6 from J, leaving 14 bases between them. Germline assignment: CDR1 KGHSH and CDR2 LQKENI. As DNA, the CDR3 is TGTGCCAGCTCACCCTTGAGGGGTCACGCTGAAGCTTTCTTT. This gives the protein CASSPLRGHAEAFF. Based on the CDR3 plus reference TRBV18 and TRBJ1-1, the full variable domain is NAGVMQNPRHLVRRRGQEARLRCSPMKGHSHVYWYRQLPEEGLKFMVYLQKENIIDESGMPKERFSAEFPKEGPSILRIQQVVRGDSAAYFCASSPLRGHAEAFFGQGTRLTVV.